The rows below give T cell receptor beta chains drawn from one sample of a study of T cell responses to AZD1222 COVID-19 vaccine. Data came from immunoSEQ multiplex PCR; TCRdb stores just in-frame clones and leaves some out. Here the sample spans around 150,000 clones, 94% being singletons. Sequencing was performed on peripheral blood, taken on day 0 of AZD1222 vaccination. These receptors originate from an adult in good health. The CDR3 runs from the conserved cysteine through the conserved F or W. A D gene is named only where the DNA matches it firmly. Clone size is shown for a subset of rows, as once, few, many or a class of expanded clone.

15	TRBV5-8	NA	NA	TRBJ1-4	TGTGCCAGCAGCCCTACAGGTTGGTCAGGAGAAAAACTGTTTTTT	CASSPTGWSGEKLFF
13	TRBV28	TRBD1	NA	TRBJ1-1	TGTGCCAGCAGTGACAGGGGGCACACTGAAGCTTTCTTT	CASSDRGHTEAFF
15	TRBV19	NA	once	TRBJ1-1	TGTGCCAGTAGTATAGGTGGGAAAGGGAACACTGAAGCTTTCTTT	CASSIGGKGNTEAFF
14	TRBV27	NA	NA	TRBJ2-1	TGTGCCAGCAGTTTCGGGGACTCGTACAATGAGCAGTTCTTC	CASSFGDSYNEQFF
11	TRBV2	NA	NA	TRBJ2-3	TGTGCCAGCAGCCAGGTGGATACGCAGTATTTT	CASSQVDTQYF
11	TRBV29-1	NA	NA	TRBJ1-2	TGCAGCGCCCAAGAAGTAACCGGCTACACCTTC	CSAQEVTGYTF
15	TRBV25-1	TRBD1	NA	TRBJ2-2	TGTGCCAGCAGTGAATGGACAGGGAATACCGGGGAGCTGTTTTTT	CASSEWTGNTGELFF
15	TRBV19	NA	NA	TRBJ2-2	TGTGCCAGTAGTGACGTGGGGGAGGCCACCGGGGAGCTGTTTTTT	CASSDVGEATGELFF
15	TRBV6-1	TRBD1	once	TRBJ2-3	TGTGCCAGCAGTGAGGGGACAGCTAGCACAGATACGCAGTATTTT	CASSEGTASTDTQYF
13	TRBV12-3/TRBV12-4	NA	NA	TRBJ2-1	TGTGCCAGTCAGGGGGAGGGGCTCAATGAGCAGTTCTTC	CASQGEGLNEQFF
16	TRBV4-2	TRBD2	NA	TRBJ2-7	TGTGCCAGCAGCCAAGTGTCAGCGGGAGGGAACTACGAGCAGTACTTC	CASSQVSAGGNYEQYF
12	TRBV9	NA	NA	TRBJ1-1	TGTGCCAGCAGCGGAGGGGACACTGAAGCTTTCTTT	CASSGGDTEAFF
12	TRBV15	NA	NA	TRBJ2-5	TGTGCCACCGCACCGGGCCGGGAGACCCAGTACTTC	CATAPGRETQYF
12	TRBV28	NA	NA	TRBJ1-6	TGTGCCAGCAGTTCCGGGGGTTCACCCCTCCACTTT	CASSSGGSPLHF
15	TRBV18	TRBD1	NA	TRBJ1-2	TGTGCCAGCTCACCAGGGACAGCACCGGGCTATGGCTACACCTTC	CASSPGTAPGYGYTF
15	TRBV4-1	NA	NA	TRBJ2-4	TGCGCCAGCAGACCCCTGGGACGGACCAAAAACATTCAGTACTTC	CASRPLGRTKNIQYF
12	TRBV5-5	TRBD1	NA	TRBJ1-2	TGTGCCAGCAGCGGGACAGTCTATGGCTACACCTTC	CASSGTVYGYTF
15	TRBV19	NA	NA	TRBJ1-4	TGTGCCAGTAGTATACTCCAGGCGTCAAATGAAAAACTGTTTTTT	CASSILQASNEKLFF
17	TRBV4-2	TRBD2	NA	TRBJ2-3	TGTGCCAGCAGCCAAGGGTCGAGCGGGGGCTTGGCGGATACGCAGTATTTT	CASSQGSSGGLADTQYF
16	TRBV7-9	NA	NA	TRBJ2-7	TGTGCCAGCAGCCTCCCGTCGGACAGTACTTCCTACGAGCAGTACTTC	CASSLPSDSTSYEQYF
14	TRBV15	NA	NA	TRBJ1-4	TGTGCCACCAGCGTAACAAACAGGGTTGAAAAACTGTTTTTT	CATSVTNRVEKLFF
14	TRBV29-1	TRBD1	NA	TRBJ1-6	TGCAGCGCCGCATCCGGGACAGAGAATTCACCCCTCCACTTT	CSAASGTENSPLHF
12	TRBV28	NA	NA	TRBJ1-2	TGTGCCAGCAGTTTACGGCTCTTTGGCTACACCTTC	CASSLRLFGYTF
15	TRBV27	TRBD1	NA	TRBJ2-7	TGTGCCAGCAGGTACCGGGACAGAGTCACCTACGAGCAGTACTTC	CASRYRDRVTYEQYF
15	TRBV24-1	TRBD1	NA	TRBJ2-1	TGTGCCACCAGTGACGCCTCCAGGGACAGCAATGAGCAGTTCTTC	CATSDASRDSNEQFF
15	TRBV7-9	TRBD1	NA	TRBJ1-1	TGTGCCAGCAGCACCTCAGGGGGAGGGTACACTGAAGCTTTCTTT	CASSTSGGGYTEAFF
16	TRBV7-9	NA	NA	TRBJ2-2	TGTGCCAGCAGCCGCCCCAGGGAGGCAGTGAGCGGGGAGCTGTTTTTT	CASSRPREAVSGELFF